Listed below are T cell receptor beta chains from one sample, sequenced in a study of beta chain features in type 1 diabetes. Data came from immunoSEQ multiplex PCR; TCRdb stores just in-frame clones and leaves some out. The sample holds some 250,000 clones; about a tenth are singletons and the top ten take around 0.017%. Material: naive CD4+ T cells from blood. The receptors were sampled from a man under 40 with type 1 diabetes. Both conserved end residues are part of each CDR3. A D gene is named only where the DNA matches it firmly. Only some rows state a clone size, as once, few, many or a class for expanded clones.

j_gene: TRBJ1-1; d_gene: -; v_gene: TRBV6-1; abundance: few; CDR3aa: CASTLDPRTEAFF; CDR3nt: TGTGCCAGCACCCTCGACCCTAGAACTGAAGCTTTCTTT
j_gene: TRBJ2-3; d_gene: TRBD1; v_gene: TRBV11-2; abundance: few; CDR3aa: CASSRDRGDTQYF; CDR3nt: TGTGCCAGCAGCAGGGACAGGGGAGATACGCAGTATTTT
j_gene: TRBJ1-1; d_gene: TRBD1; v_gene: TRBV30; abundance: few; CDR3aa: CAWSTGQTDTEAFF; CDR3nt: TGTGCCTGGAGTACGGGACAGACCGACACTGAAGCTTTCTTT
j_gene: TRBJ2-3; d_gene: TRBD2; v_gene: TRBV5-1; abundance: -; CDR3aa: CASSPPSGGADTQYF; CDR3nt: TGCGCCAGCAGCCCTCCTAGCGGGGGGGCAGATACGCAGTATTTT
j_gene: TRBJ1-1; d_gene: -; v_gene: TRBV6-1; abundance: -; CDR3aa: CASSEARQGMRFF; CDR3nt: TGTGCCAGCAGTGAAGCACGGCAGGGGATGAGATTCTTT
j_gene: TRBJ2-1; d_gene: TRBD2; v_gene: TRBV11-2; abundance: few; CDR3aa: CASTRIQGSGGNEQFF; CDR3nt: TGTGCCAGCACCCGAATCCAGGGTAGCGGGGGCAATGAGCAGTTCTTC
j_gene: TRBJ1-1; d_gene: -; v_gene: TRBV30; abundance: few; CDR3aa: CAWSRYRVNTEAFF; CDR3nt: TGTGCCTGGAGCAGATACCGGGTGAACACTGAAGCTTTCTTT
j_gene: TRBJ1-1; d_gene: -; v_gene: TRBV5-4; abundance: few; CDR3aa: CASSLDSLNTEAFF; CDR3nt: TGTGCCAGCAGCTTGGACAGTTTGAACACTGAAGCTTTCTTT
j_gene: TRBJ2-1; d_gene: -; v_gene: TRBV7-3; abundance: -; CDR3aa: CASSLWGDEQFF; CDR3nt: TGTGCCAGCAGCTTATGGGGGGATGAGCAGTTCTTC
j_gene: TRBJ1-1; d_gene: -; v_gene: TRBV19; abundance: -; CDR3aa: CASSRAGRTEAFF; CDR3nt: TGTGCCAGTAGTCGTGCGGGGAGGACTGAAGCTTTCTTT
j_gene: TRBJ1-1; d_gene: -; v_gene: TRBV6-5; abundance: few; CDR3aa: CASSRGVDTEAFF; CDR3nt: TGTGCCAGCAGTCGGGGGGTGGACACTGAAGCTTTCTTT
j_gene: TRBJ2-3; d_gene: -; v_gene: TRBV7-2; abundance: few; CDR3aa: CASSLAGGPKTDTQYF; CDR3nt: TGTGCCAGCAGCTTAGCGGGGGGGCCGAAGACAGATACGCAGTATTTT
j_gene: TRBJ1-4; d_gene: -; v_gene: TRBV11-2; abundance: few; CDR3aa: CASSLAGANEKLFF; CDR3nt: TGTGCCAGCAGTCTCGCCGGGGCTAATGAAAAACTGTTTTTT
j_gene: TRBJ2-7; d_gene: -; v_gene: TRBV7-2; abundance: few; CDR3aa: CASSPGYEQYF; CDR3nt: TGTGCCAGCAGCCCAGGCTACGAGCAGTACTTC
j_gene: TRBJ2-5; d_gene: TRBD2; v_gene: TRBV5-4; abundance: -; CDR3aa: CASSWEGHTGETQYF; CDR3nt: TGTGCCAGCAGCTGGGAGGGGCACACTGGGGAGACCCAGTACTTC
j_gene: TRBJ1-6; d_gene: TRBD1; v_gene: TRBV30; abundance: few; CDR3aa: CAWDRGDSPLHF; CDR3nt: TGTGCCTGGGACAGGGGGGATTCACCCCTCCACTTT
j_gene: TRBJ1-2; d_gene: TRBD1; v_gene: TRBV7-3; abundance: few; CDR3aa: CASSTGQGNYGYTF; CDR3nt: TGTGCCAGCAGCACGGGACAGGGAAACTATGGCTACACCTTC
j_gene: TRBJ2-7; d_gene: -; v_gene: TRBV5-1; abundance: -; CDR3aa: CASSLGAGGEQYF; CDR3nt: TGCGCCAGCAGCTTGGGCGCAGGAGGCGAGCAGTACTTC
j_gene: TRBJ2-7; d_gene: -; v_gene: TRBV28; abundance: -; CDR3aa: CASSPSDRPYEQYF; CDR3nt: TGTGCCAGCAGTCCATCTGACAGGCCCTACGAGCAGTACTTC
j_gene: TRBJ1-5; d_gene: -; v_gene: TRBV28; abundance: -; CDR3aa: CASRGSNQPQHF; CDR3nt: TGTGCCTCCCGGGGGTCCAATCAGCCCCAGCATTTT
j_gene: TRBJ1-6; d_gene: -; v_gene: TRBV18; abundance: -; CDR3aa: CASSYTALGSPLHF; CDR3nt: TGTGCCAGCTCATACACAGCCTTAGGCTCACCCCTCCACTTT
j_gene: TRBJ1-2; d_gene: -; v_gene: TRBV19; abundance: few; CDR3aa: CASGQLYGYTF; CDR3nt: TGTGCCTCGGGACAACTCTATGGCTACACCTTC
j_gene: TRBJ2-5; d_gene: -; v_gene: TRBV29-1; abundance: -; CDR3aa: CSVGGEETQYF; CDR3nt: TGCAGCGTTGGCGGGGAAGAGACCCAGTACTTC
j_gene: TRBJ2-1; d_gene: TRBD2; v_gene: TRBV7-9; abundance: -; CDR3aa: CASSFSTSGGAHEQFF; CDR3nt: TGTGCCAGCAGCTTCTCTACTAGCGGGGGGGCCCATGAGCAGTTCTTC
j_gene: TRBJ1-2; d_gene: TRBD1; v_gene: TRBV4-3; abundance: -; CDR3aa: CASSHSDRRYGYTF; CDR3nt: TGCGCCAGCAGCCATTCGGACAGGCGGTATGGCTACACCTTC
j_gene: TRBJ1-5; d_gene: TRBD1; v_gene: TRBV18; abundance: few; CDR3aa: CASSGTGNQPQHF; CDR3nt: TGTGCCAGCTCAGGGACAGGCAATCAGCCCCAGCATTTT
j_gene: TRBJ2-7; d_gene: TRBD1; v_gene: TRBV5-1; abundance: -; CDR3aa: CASTREQGSFEQYF; CDR3nt: TGCGCCAGCACCAGGGAACAGGGGTCCTTCGAGCAGTACTTC
j_gene: TRBJ2-5; d_gene: -; v_gene: TRBV9; abundance: -; CDR3aa: CASSAHTMETQYF; CDR3nt: TGTGCCAGCAGCGCGCACACGATGGAGACCCAGTACTTC
j_gene: TRBJ1-5; d_gene: TRBD1; v_gene: TRBV6-1; abundance: -; CDR3aa: CASSWDRGNQPQHF; CDR3nt: TGTGCCAGCAGTTGGGACAGGGGGAATCAGCCCCAGCATTTT
j_gene: TRBJ1-2; d_gene: -; v_gene: TRBV28; abundance: -; CDR3aa: CASTRPRDYGYTF; CDR3nt: TGTGCCAGCACCCGCCCCAGGGACTATGGCTACACCTTC
j_gene: TRBJ1-1; d_gene: -; v_gene: TRBV9; abundance: -; CDR3aa: CASSVEGRLNTEAFF; CDR3nt: TGTGCCAGCAGCGTAGAAGGCAGGTTGAACACTGAAGCTTTCTTT
j_gene: TRBJ2-3; d_gene: -; v_gene: TRBV21-1; abundance: -; CDR3aa: CANEGDRKTTSTDTQYF; CDR3nt: TGTGCCAACGAAGGAGATAGAAAGACCACTAGCACAGATACGCAGTATTTT
j_gene: TRBJ1-4; d_gene: -; v_gene: TRBV7-9; abundance: few; CDR3aa: CASISGKLFF; CDR3nt: TGTGCCAGCATCTCCGGGAAACTGTTTTTT
j_gene: TRBJ2-5; d_gene: TRBD2; v_gene: TRBV18; abundance: -; CDR3aa: CASSPLGTSRRETQYF; CDR3nt: TGTGCCAGCTCACCACTCGGGACTAGTAGACGGGAGACCCAGTACTTC
j_gene: TRBJ2-3; d_gene: -; v_gene: TRBV7-3; abundance: -; CDR3aa: CASSLRGGADTQYF; CDR3nt: TGTGCCAGCAGCTTACGTGGTGGAGCAGATACGCAGTATTTT
j_gene: TRBJ2-3; d_gene: -; v_gene: TRBV4-3; abundance: few; CDR3aa: CASSQDWGADTQYF; CDR3nt: TGCGCCAGCAGCCAAGATTGGGGCGCAGATACGCAGTATTTT
j_gene: TRBJ1-1; d_gene: -; v_gene: TRBV7-9; abundance: -; CDR3aa: CASSLDGAAGAFF; CDR3nt: TGTGCCAGCAGCTTAGATGGGGCAGCGGGGGCTTTCTTT
j_gene: TRBJ1-2; d_gene: TRBD1; v_gene: TRBV7-9; abundance: -; CDR3aa: CASSLEGARNYGYTF; CDR3nt: TGTGCCAGCAGCTTAGAGGGGGCAAGGAACTATGGCTACACCTTC
j_gene: TRBJ2-5; d_gene: TRBD2; v_gene: TRBV7-2; abundance: -; CDR3aa: CASSHRDYKETQYF; CDR3nt: TGTGCCAGCAGCCACCGGGACTACAAGGAGACCCAGTACTTC
j_gene: TRBJ1-4; d_gene: -; v_gene: TRBV4-3; abundance: -; CDR3aa: CASSRDLYATNEKLFF; CDR3nt: TGCGCCAGCAGCCGGGACTTATATGCAACTAATGAAAAACTGTTTTTT
j_gene: TRBJ2-4; d_gene: TRBD2; v_gene: TRBV4-2; abundance: -; CDR3aa: CASSQVGLAIAKNIQYF; CDR3nt: TGTGCCAGCAGCCAAGTGGGACTAGCGATAGCCAAAAACATTCAGTACTTC
j_gene: TRBJ2-5; d_gene: -; v_gene: TRBV9; abundance: few; CDR3aa: CASSVGQKETQYF; CDR3nt: TGTGCCAGCAGCGTGGGGCAGAAAGAGACCCAGTACTTC
j_gene: TRBJ2-2; d_gene: TRBD1; v_gene: TRBV7-6; abundance: few; CDR3aa: CASSFNPRDRGTGELFF; CDR3nt: TGTGCCAGCAGCTTCAATCCACGGGACAGGGGAACCGGGGAGCTGTTTTTT
j_gene: TRBJ1-2; d_gene: -; v_gene: TRBV6-5; abundance: -; CDR3aa: CASRLSGGYTF; CDR3nt: TGTGCCAGCAGACTATCCGGTGGCTACACCTTC
j_gene: TRBJ1-1; d_gene: -; v_gene: TRBV4-3; abundance: -; CDR3aa: CASSHQATVNTEAFF; CDR3nt: TGCGCCAGCAGCCATCAAGCCACAGTGAACACTGAAGCTTTCTTT
j_gene: TRBJ2-1; d_gene: -; v_gene: TRBV19; abundance: -; CDR3aa: CASRRGLNYNEQFF; CDR3nt: TGTGCCAGTAGGCGGGGACTGAACTACAATGAGCAGTTCTTC
j_gene: TRBJ2-7; d_gene: -; v_gene: TRBV4-2; abundance: few; CDR3aa: CASSQEQGRYEQYF; CDR3nt: TGTGCCAGCAGCCAAGAACAGGGTAGATACGAGCAGTACTTC
j_gene: TRBJ1-5; d_gene: -; v_gene: TRBV27; abundance: few; CDR3aa: CASRTRGGGNQPQHF; CDR3nt: TGTGCCAGCAGAACCAGGGGTGGGGGCAATCAGCCCCAGCATTTT